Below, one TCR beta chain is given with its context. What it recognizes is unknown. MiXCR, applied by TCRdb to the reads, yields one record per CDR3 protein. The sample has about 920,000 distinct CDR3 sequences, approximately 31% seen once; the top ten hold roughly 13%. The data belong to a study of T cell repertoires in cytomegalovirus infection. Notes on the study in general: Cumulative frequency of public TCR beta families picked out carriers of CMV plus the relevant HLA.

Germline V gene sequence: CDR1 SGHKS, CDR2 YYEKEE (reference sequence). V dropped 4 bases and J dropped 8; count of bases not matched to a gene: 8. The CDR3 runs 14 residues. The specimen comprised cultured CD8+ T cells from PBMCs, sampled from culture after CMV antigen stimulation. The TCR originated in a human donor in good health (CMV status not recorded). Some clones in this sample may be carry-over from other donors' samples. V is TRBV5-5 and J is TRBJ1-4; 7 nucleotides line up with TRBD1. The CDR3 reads CASSVPRGAEKLFF. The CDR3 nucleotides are TGTGCCAGCAGCGTGCCCAGGGGGGCGGAAAAACTGTTTTTT.